The 11 T cell receptor beta chains presented below share a single source sample, sequenced in a study of T cell responses to AZD1222 COVID-19 vaccine. Sequenced by immunoSEQ multiplex PCR; TCRdb stores in-frame clones only, minus some. The table lists more than 95,000 clones, approximately 90% of them singletons, with approximately 7.5% in the top ten. The sequences come from peripheral blood, collected on day 0 of AZD1222 vaccination. These receptors originate from an adult in good health.

The chain has TRBV5-1 and TRBJ2-2; no definite D call. Per the germline V gene, CDR1 is SGHRS and CDR2 is YFSETQ. V was pared by 7 bases and J by 4 bases, with 14 bases between. CDR3 length: 14 residues. CDR3 sequence: CASSLDSLTGELFF. DNA of the CDR3: TGCGCCAGCTCCCTTGACTCCCTCACCGGGGAGCTGTTTTTT.

The chain has TRBV7-2 and TRBJ2-5; 8 bases match TRBD2. CDR3 size: 12 residues. The J segment lost 10 bases and the V segment lost 2 bases, leaving 3 bases of the junction unmatched. Germline CDR1 SGHTA, CDR2 FQGNSA. The CDR3 DNA follows: TGTGCCAGCAGCTTAAGGGGGACTAGCCAGTACTTC. Protein sequence: CASSLRGTSQYF.

The rearrangement uses TRBV6-5 and TRBJ2-7; D not resolved. Trimming cost V 7 bases and J 1 base, with 11 bases left between them. Germline CDR1 is MNHEY and CDR2 is SVGAGI. The CDR3 has 13 residues. CDR3 in amino acids: CASKSTGSYEQYF. The CDR3 bases are TGTGCCAGCAAGTCGACGGGTTCCTACGAGCAGTACTTC.

The rearrangement uses TRBV3-1 (or the pseudogene TRBV3-2) and TRBJ1-2; D is uncertain. CDR1 and CDR2 (germline): LGHDT, YNNKEL (reference sequence). Trimming shortened V by 4 bases and J by 1 base, and 7 bases separated the two germline ends. The CDR3 is made up of 13 amino acids. The CDR3 DNA is TGTGCCAGCAGCCTATCGGATAACTATGGCTACACCTTC. Residues: CASSLSDNYGYTF.

In nucleotides, the CDR3 is TGTGCCATCAGAGGGATGGGACAGAATGAAAAACTGTTTTTT. It is translated as CAIRGMGQNEKLFF. The chain recombines TRBV10-3 with TRBJ1-4, with 7 bases aligning to TRBD1. Germline V gene data show CDR1 as ENHRY and CDR2 as SYGVKD. Germline trimming cut 6 bases from V and 5 bases from J; bases unmatched to any gene: 6. This CDR3 has 14 amino acids.

This clone was observed once. This chain links TRBV6-5 with TRBJ1-4, with TRBD1 as a possible D gene (5 bases). Per germline, CDR1 MNHEY and CDR2 SVGAGI. Deletions cut 5 bases from V and 8 bases from J, with 12 bases between. This CDR3 has 13 amino acids. The CDR3 nucleotides read TGTGCCAGCAGTCAGGGACGAAGGGAAAAACTGTTTTTT. Amino acids: CASSQGRREKLFF.

In its sample, this clone was seen once. The chain employs TRBV18 and TRBJ2-1; no reliable D call. Germline CDR1 is KGHSH and CDR2 is LQKENI. Trimming removed 1 base from V and 4 bases from J, with 5 bases in between. The CDR3 is 13 amino acids. The CDR3 coding sequence is TGTGCCAGCTCACCACAACAGTACAATGAGCAGTTCTTC. Translation gives CASSPQQYNEQFF.

The chain recombines TRBV25-1 with TRBJ2-5; TRBD1 is a possible D gene (5 bases). Per germline, CDR1 MGHDK and CDR2 SYGVNS. Trimming left V 3 bases short and J 2 bases short, with 13 bases between. CDR3 length equals 15 residues. The CDR3 here is CASSEPGRGQETQYF. The CDR3 DNA follows: TGTGCCAGCAGTGAGCCTGGTAGGGGTCAAGAGACCCAGTACTTC.

This sequence joins TRBV3-1 (or the pseudogene TRBV3-2) and TRBJ2-7; tentative D call: TRBD1 (5 bases). CDR3 length: 14 amino acids. Trimming took off 3 bases at V and 4 bases at J, with 13 bases between the two ends. The V gene's germline CDR1 is LGHDT and CDR2 YNNKEL (reference sequence). DNA for the CDR3: TGTGCCAGCAGCCAGGCAGGGCCCAAGTACGAGCAGTACTTC. Protein product: CASSQAGPKYEQYF.

The chain has TRBV5-1 and TRBJ2-2; 10 bases fit TRBD1. CDR3 length: 17 amino acids. The trim removed 5 bases at V and 1 base at J, leaving 8 bases unmatched. The germline gives CDR1 SGHRS, CDR2 YFSETQ. Here the CDR3 reads CASRVPGQGRNTGELFF. CDR3 sequence (DNA): TGCGCCAGCAGGGTCCCGGGACAGGGGAGGAACACCGGGGAGCTGTTTTTT.

The CDR3 region is CASGRTGGGQPQHF. The CDR3 DNA is TGTGCCAGCGGGAGGACAGGGGGCGGTCAGCCCCAGCATTTT. The rearrangement uses TRBV27 and TRBJ1-5; 11 nucleotides match TRBD1. CDR3 size: 14 residues. Trimming took 8 bases from V and 6 from J; bases not matched to a gene: 6. From germline, CDR1 is MNHEY and CDR2 SMNVEV (reference sequence).